This T cell receptor (beta chain) was documented in a study of cytomegalovirus exposure and HLA in healthy donors. General study findings and limits: Among immune exposure information, only CMV serostatus was available. A later analysis found that most CMV-associated TCR beta chains appeared HLA-restricted. Upon later analysis, HLA-associated TCR beta chains proved more clonally expanded than other, equally common chains. Among TCR beta chains, those listed as cytomegalovirus-associated numbered more than 150.

PCR primers comprised 60 Vbeta and 13 Jbeta primers. TCRdb's copy holds only in-frame clones and misses some; the assay was immunoSEQ multiplex PCR. Of 150,000 to 200,000 clones in the sample, around two thirds were seen once. Remarks on this clone: Its antigen is unknown.

Germline V gives CDR1 MNHNS, CDR2 SASEGT. CDR3 size: 17 residues. Between the trimmed V and J ends, which lost 4 bases and 1 base, there was a span of 17 bases. The chain couples TRBV6-1 to TRBJ2-4; the D gene is possibly TRBD1 (6 bases). The sequenced sample consisted of PBMCs. The TCR comes from a man aged 25-45 years in good health and CMV-seropositive. The CDR3 loop reads CASSVQGGREAKNIQYF. The CDR3 DNA reads TGTGCCAGCAGTGTGCAAGGGGGAAGGGAGGCCAAAAACATTCAGTACTTC.